The 32 T cell receptor beta chains given below trace back to one sample, sequenced in a study of early T cells in non-severe SARS-CoV-2 infection (dated by TCRdb to about 2021). The library was generated by 5' RACE. The sequencer listed for this sample is NextSeq 500. The public reads were run again by TCRdb, first through fastp at Q25 and then through MiXCR, and only productive beta chains were kept. Each entry is one CDR3 protein sequence, shown with its most common DNA and genes. The sample table shows 98,000 or so distinct CDR3 sequences, and approximately 12% are seen once. The ten largest clones represent around 4.8% of the sample. Here the sequenced sample was whole blood, taken at baseline. These receptors originate from an adult who was a healthcare worker with PCR-confirmed SARS-CoV-2 infection or an uninfected control (not recorded which).

V gene TRBV7-9 combines with J gene TRBJ2-7; 8 bases match TRBD2. The CDR3 totals 16 residues. Germline V gene lookup returns CDR1 SEHNR and CDR2 FQNEAQ (reference sequence). J was trimmed by 4 bases and V by 5 bases; bases with no gene match: 13. The CDR3 region is CASSLGPSGYTYEQYF. CDR3 sequence (DNA): TGTGCCAGCAGCCTAGGGCCTAGCGGGTATACTTACGAGCAGTACTTC.

This clonotype was observed a handful of times. The gene calls are TRBV20-1 and TRBJ2-5; either TRBD1 or TRBD2 may supply D (5 bases each). The CDR3 spans 12 residues. Germline V gene sequence: CDR1 DFQATT, CDR2 SNEGSKA (reference sequence). Trimming left V 6 bases short and J 1 base short, with 9 bases between. The CDR3 DNA is TGCAGTGCCGGGACGGTCCAAGAGACCCAGTACTTC. This encodes CSAGTVQETQYF.

This clonotype was detected only a few times. This chain connects TRBV7-8 to TRBJ1-1; a weak D match, TRBD1 (5 bases). CDR1 and CDR2 from the germline V gene are SGHVS and FQNEAQ. Between the trimmed V and J ends, which lost 3 bases and 6 bases, there was a span of 11 bases. This CDR3 has 13 residues. CDR3 sequence reads: CASSFMWGAEAFF. The DNA of the CDR3 is TGTGCCAGCAGCTTTATGTGGGGCGCTGAAGCTTTCTTT.

This clonotype was detected only a few times. The chain combines TRBV3-1 with TRBJ2-5; TRBD2 matches at 16 bases. Germline V lookup: CDR1 LGHDT, CDR2 YNNKEL (reference sequence). The CDR3 totals 20 residues. V lost 2 bases and J lost 4; bases outside the gene matches: 13. CDR3 in DNA: TGTGCCAGCAGCCAACCCGCGAGGGGGACTAGCGGGGGGGCCGGAGAGACCCAGTACTTC. Its protein is CASSQPARGTSGGAGETQYF.

This clonotype was observed a few times. This chain uses TRBV27 with TRBJ1-1; 7 bases fit TRBD1. The germline gives CDR1 MNHEY, CDR2 SMNVEV (reference sequence). V lost 5 bases to trimming and J lost 0 bases; unmatched junction nucleotides: 12. This CDR3 has 17 residues. The CDR3 reads CASSPYRGLGMNTEAFF. Here the CDR3 DNA reads TGTGCCAGCAGTCCGTACAGGGGACTGGGGATGAACACTGAAGCTTTCTTT.

This clonotype was detected a few times. The gene calls are TRBV7-2 and TRBJ2-1; 8 bases are shared with TRBD2. V gave up 3 bases and J gave up 5 bases; unmatched junction bases: 3. The CDR3 has 14 amino acids. In germline, CDR1 is SGHTA, CDR2 FQGNSA. The CDR3 spells CASSLRAGDNEQFF. In DNA form, the CDR3 reads TGTGCCAGCAGCTTGCGAGCGGGGGACAATGAGCAGTTCTTC.

The chain couples TRBV18 to TRBJ2-7; TRBD2 agrees at 7 bases. Germline CDR1 reads KGHSH; CDR2 reads LQKENI. The CDR3 totals 14 residues. The ends lost 6 bases at V and 0 bases at J; junction bases unmatched: 5. The CDR3 reads CASSRGLDSYEQYF. The CDR3 nucleotides read TGTGCCAGCTCCCGTGGACTAGACTCCTACGAGCAGTACTTC.

This clonotype was seen more than once but under ten times. The rearrangement joins TRBV5-6 to TRBJ2-1, with D unclear. V lost 5 bases, J lost 9 bases, and 9 bases lay in between. This CDR3 is built from 11 residues. Germline assignment: CDR1 SGHDT and CDR2 YYEEEE. The CDR3 DNA reads as TGTGCCAGCAGGCTAGATGTTGAGCAGTTCTTC. It encodes CASRLDVEQFF. Variable domain in full (rest from reference TRBV5-6 and TRBJ2-1): DAGVTQSPTHLIKTRGQQVTLRCSPKSGHDTVSWYQQALGQGPQFIFQYYEEEERQRGNFPDRFSGHQFPNYSSELNVNALLLGDSALYLCASRLDVEQFFGPGTRLTVL.

This clonotype was counted only a few times. The CDR3 reads CAWRVFRTSGNSYNEQFF. The CDR3 DNA follows: TGTGCCTGGAGAGTATTCAGGACTAGCGGAAACTCCTACAATGAGCAGTTCTTC. This chain connects TRBV30 to TRBJ2-1; TRBD2 matches at 10 bases. V trimming: 3 bases; J trimming: 0 bases; junction bases outside the gene matches: 11. Germline CDR1 GTSNPN, CDR2 SVGIG (reference sequence). There are 18 residues in the CDR3.

In its sample, this clonotype was seen many times. The chain couples TRBV20-1 to TRBJ2-7, with 11 positions matching TRBD2. Germline-derived CDR1 and CDR2 are DFQATT and SNEGSKA (reference sequence). CDR3 size: 16 residues. V lost 6 bases and J lost 2; bases outside the gene matches: 12. CDR3 residues: CSAPIAGGPLPYEQYF. The CDR3 DNA follows: TGCAGTGCCCCTATAGCGGGAGGGCCCTTACCCTACGAGCAGTACTTC.

This clonotype was seen a few times. The chain couples TRBV20-1 to TRBJ2-1; 13 bases are shared with TRBD2. Trimming removed 3 bases from V and 6 bases from J; junction bases left unmatched: 17. The germline V gene has CDR1 DFQATT and CDR2 SNEGSKA (reference sequence). The CDR3 is 19 amino acids. CDR3 nucleotide sequence: TGCAGTGCTAGTTTCGGACTAGCGGGAGCAGGAGTGGGGTTCAATGAGCAGTTCTTC. Protein: CSASFGLAGAGVGFNEQFF.

The chain couples TRBV27 to TRBJ2-3; 12 bases map to TRBD2. V lost 4 bases, J lost 4 bases, and 6 bases stayed unmatched. The CDR3 covers 16 residues. Germline loops: CDR1 MNHEY, CDR2 SMNVEV (reference sequence). The CDR3 spells CASSWTSGATADTQYF. The DNA for the CDR3 is TGTGCCAGCAGTTGGACTAGCGGGGCGACGGCAGATACGCAGTATTTT.

This clonotype was seen at least ten times. The chain uses TRBV5-6 and TRBJ1-3; D is perhaps TRBD1 (5 bases). Trimming stripped 7 bases from V and 4 bases from J, with 9 bases between. The CDR3 sequence is 12 residues long. The V gene's germline CDR1 is SGHDT and CDR2 YYEEEE. CDR3 sequence: CASEGVGNTIYF. The CDR3 DNA follows: TGTGCCAGCGAAGGGGTCGGAAACACCATATATTTT.

This clonotype was counted at least ten times. V is TRBV29-1 and J is TRBJ2-7; maybe TRBD2 (5 bases). The CDR3 runs to 11 residues. V lost 6 bases and J lost 5, with 11 bases in between. The germline gives CDR1 SQVTM, CDR2 ANQGSEA. The CDR3 protein is CSVARGNEQYF. The CDR3 DNA reads as TGCAGCGTGGCCCGGGGTAACGAGCAGTACTTC.

This clonotype has a handful of counts. The chain joins TRBV19 to TRBJ1-5, with TRBD1 matching 8 bases. J lost 0 bases, V lost 4 bases, and 5 bases had no gene match. This CDR3 has 16 residues. The germline V gene encodes CDR1 LNHDA and CDR2 SQIVND (reference sequence). CDR3 nucleotide sequence: TGTGCCAGTAGTAGGGGACAGGACCATAGCAATCAGCCCCAGCATTTT. Translating it yields CASSRGQDHSNQPQHF.

Comments on this clonotype: A much bigger clone sits one base away, suggesting this may be a read error. V gene TRBV7-9 combines with J gene TRBJ2-1, with 13 bases that match TRBD2. The germline V gene encodes CDR1 SEHNR and CDR2 FQNEAQ (reference sequence). The CDR3 length is 14 residues. The CDR3 region is CTSGTSGRGNEQFF. Written as DNA, the CDR3 is TGTACCAGCGGAACTAGCGGGAGGGGAAATGAGCAGTTCTTC.

This clonotype was picked up a small number of times. V usage is TRBV6-6 and J usage is TRBJ2-2; D is perhaps TRBD2 (6 bases). This CDR3 comprises 15 residues. CDR1 MNHNY and CDR2 SVGAGI come from the germline V gene (reference sequence). V lost 2 bases to trimming and J lost 1 base, with 8 bases between them. The CDR3, as DNA: TGTGCCAGCAGTTACCCGGGGGTGAACACCGGGGAGCTGTTTTTT. Translated, it gives CASSYPGVNTGELFF.

In this sample, this clonotype turned up a few times. The V call is TRBV12-3 or TRBV12-4, the J call TRBJ2-2; no clear D gene. The length of the CDR3 is 14 residues. Trimming pared 3 bases from V and 1 base from J, leaving 6 bases between. In nucleotides, the CDR3 is TGTGCCAGCAGTTTGAACCTGAACACCGGGGAGCTGTTTTTT. This encodes CASSLNLNTGELFF.

Only a few counts were recorded for this clonotype. This chain links TRBV11-2 with TRBJ2-1; 7 bases map to TRBD2. The germline gives CDR1 SGHAT, CDR2 FQNNGV. The CDR3 extends over 13 amino acids. V lost 0 bases and J lost 15; bases outside the gene matches: 8. The CDR3 spells CASSLDRTREGFF. The CDR3 DNA reads as TGTGCCAGCAGCTTAGATCGGACGAGGGAGGGGTTCTTC.

This clonotype was found a few times. The chain links TRBV3-1 to TRBJ2-7; no definite D call. Trimming removed 1 base from V and 6 bases from J, with 10 bases in between. There are 13 residues in the CDR3. Germline-derived CDR1 and CDR2 are LGHDT and YNNKEL (reference sequence). CDR3 residues: CASSQGNPAEQYF. CDR3 nucleotide sequence: TGTGCCAGCAGCCAAGGAAACCCAGCCGAGCAGTACTTC.

This clonotype was seen ten or more times. The rearrangement uses TRBV2 and TRBJ2-3; TRBD1 matches 7 bases. The CDR3 loop spans 16 amino acids. V trimming: 6 bases; J trimming: 13 bases; junction bases outside the gene matches: 22. In germline, CDR1 is SNHLY, CDR2 FYNNEI. As DNA, the CDR3 is TGTGCCAGCAGCCAGCAAGCCCCCGGGACAGCTATTATGGAGTATTTT. Translation: CASSQQAPGTAIMEYF.

Concerning this clonotype: One end of the junction fails to match germline, which may point to a read error. The gene calls are TRBV5-1 and TRBJ1-1; TRBD1 matches 7 bases. Germline CDR1 SGHRS, CDR2 YFSETQ. This CDR3 spans 16 amino acids. The CDR3 DNA sequence: TGCGCCAGCAGCTCTGATTCGACAGGGAGGAACCCTGAAGCTTTCTTT. Protein product: CASSSDSTGRNPEAFF.

The chain employs TRBV5-1 and TRBJ2-7, with TRBD1 matching 9 bases. This CDR3 contains 15 residues. The germline gives CDR1 SGHRS, CDR2 YFSETQ. The V gene end was trimmed by 4 bases and the J gene end by 1 base; junction bases not matched to a gene: 6. This CDR3 is CASSPGTGISYEQYF. CDR3 in DNA: TGCGCCAGCAGCCCCGGGACAGGGATATCCTACGAGCAGTACTTC. The complete variable domain, with remaining parts taken from reference TRBV5-1 and TRBJ2-7, reads KAGVTQTPRYLIKTRGQQVTLSCSPISGHRSVSWYQQTPGQGLQFLFEYFSETQRNKGNFPGRFSGRQFSNSRSEMNVSTLELGDSALYLCASSPGTGISYEQYFGPGTRLTVT.

The count of this clonotype is one. The rearrangement joins TRBV20-1 to TRBJ2-7; TRBD2 matches 7 bases. This CDR3 has 12 amino acids. V was pared by 3 bases and J by 2 bases, with 1 base of the junction left unmatched. CDR1 DFQATT and CDR2 SNEGSKA come from the germline V gene (reference sequence). The CDR3 sequence is CSARGRAYEQYF. The CDR3, as DNA: TGCAGTGCTAGGGGGAGGGCCTACGAGCAGTACTTC.

This clonotype came up a few times. This chain uses TRBV28 with TRBJ2-3; either TRBD1 or TRBD2 may fit D (6 bases each). This CDR3 region has 16 residues. Germline CDR1 MDHEN, CDR2 SYDVKM. V was pared by 4 bases and J by 3 bases, with 17 bases between. The CDR3 loop reads CASSSPGQGRTDTQYF. The CDR3 region has the DNA TGTGCCAGCAGTTCCCCCGGGCAGGGGAGGACAGATACGCAGTATTTT.

This clonotype has at least ten counts. The gene calls are TRBV7-9 and TRBJ2-3, with TRBD2 as a possible D gene (6 bases). CDR1 and CDR2 (germline): SEHNR, FQNEAQ (reference sequence). V lost 11 bases to trimming and J lost 1 base, with 22 bases between them. The CDR3 is 16 residues long. The CDR3 coding sequence is TGTGCCGCCTACAGGAATGGGGGGACCGGCACAGATACGCAGTATTTT. Protein sequence: CAAYRNGGTGTDTQYF.

The table lists this clonotype with many counts. For the CDR3, the DNA is TGTGCCAGCAGCTCCCAGGGGGCGGGCACTGAAGCTTTCTTT. Its protein product is CASSSQGAGTEAFF. The gene calls are TRBV7-3 and TRBJ1-1, with TRBD1 identical over 8 bases. The CDR3 covers 14 residues. V lost 4 bases to trimming and J lost 4 bases; unmatched junction nucleotides: 5. In germline, CDR1 is SGHTA, CDR2 FQGTGA.

This clonotype was counted between two and nine times. The chain carries TRBV11-2 and TRBJ2-1; TRBD2 aligns across 9 bases. Germline V gives CDR1 SGHAT, CDR2 FQNNGV. With 2 bases clipped from V and 10 bases from J, the junction kept 15 bases outside the gene matches. The CDR3 length is 17 residues. CDR3 region: CASSLRWPSGLAWEQFF. In nucleotides, the CDR3 is TGTGCCAGCAGCTTAAGGTGGCCTTCGGGACTAGCATGGGAGCAGTTCTTC. Combining the CDR3 with reference TRBV11-2 and TRBJ2-1 gives the whole variable domain EAGVAQSPRYKIIEKRQSVAFWCNPISGHATLYWYQQILGQGPKLLIQFQNNGVVDDSQLPKDRFSAERLKGVDSTLKIQPAKLEDSAVYLCASSLRWPSGLAWEQFFGPGTRLTVL.

This clonotype was detected a few times. This chain uses TRBV2 with TRBJ1-6; no firm D call. The CDR3 length is 14 residues. Germline V gene sequence: CDR1 SNHLY, CDR2 FYNNEI. With 4 bases removed from V and 4 bases from J, the gap between germline ends came to 8 bases. The CDR3 DNA is TGTGCCAGCAGTGTCGCTGCATATAATTCACCCCTCCACTTT. This codes for CASSVAAYNSPLHF.

The chain is built from TRBV6-2 or TRBV6-3 and TRBJ2-1; 8 bases line up with TRBD2. The CDR3 totals 16 residues. Trimming at V came to 4 bases and at J to 0 bases, leaving 5 bases not matched to a gene. CDR1 MNHEY and CDR2 SVGEGT come from the germline V gene. The CDR3 sequence: CASSSRTSRSYNEQFF. The CDR3 DNA is TGTGCCAGCAGTTCCAGGACTAGCCGCTCCTACAATGAGCAGTTCTTC.

This clonotype was found many times. The chain joins TRBV5-5 to TRBJ2-1; possible D gene TRBD2, 5 bases. In germline, CDR1 is SGHKS, CDR2 YYEKEE (reference sequence). V was clipped by 0 bases and J by 9 bases, with 10 bases between them. The CDR3 contains 13 residues. The CDR3: CASSLVTRGEQFF. CDR3 coding DNA: TGTGCCAGCAGCTTGGTAACCCGGGGTGAGCAGTTCTTC.

The chain is built from TRBV7-2 and TRBJ1-6; D remains ambiguous. The germline CDR1 and CDR2 sequences are SGHTA and FQGNSA. V was pared by 2 bases and J by 0 bases, with 14 bases between. The CDR3 has 18 residues. CDR3 bases: TGTGCCAGCAGCTTAAGGATGGACTCCAGCTCCTATAATTCACCCCTCCACTTT. Translating it yields CASSLRMDSSSYNSPLHF.